These T cell receptor beta chains were read from a single sample in a study of blood T cell repertoires in COVID-19. Method: immunoSEQ multiplex PCR; TCRdb's copy keeps in-frame clones and lacks some. Of 150,000 to 200,000 clones in the sample, approximately 80% were seen once. The material sequenced was PBMCs or T cells enriched from blood (not recorded which). The source of these receptors is a man aged 45-65 years who had recovered from COVID-19. Each CDR3 is given with its conserved first and last residue. Fields, in order: V gene, clone size, J gene, D gene, CDR3 length, CDR3 DNA, CDR3 protein. A D gene is named only where the DNA matches it firmly. Only some rows state a clone size, as once, few, many or a class for expanded clones.

>TRBV27|NA|TRBJ2-3|TRBD2|17
TGTGCCAGCAGTTTACGCGCGACTAGCGGAGCTGCAGATACGCAGTATTTT
CASSLRATSGAADTQYF
>TRBV6-5|NA|TRBJ2-1|NA|14
TGTGCCAGCAGTCTTGAAAAGAACTCCAACGAGCAGTTCTTC
CASSLEKNSNEQFF
>TRBV6-5|few|TRBJ2-7|NA|13
TGTGCCAGCAGCAAAGGGGGTATCTACGAGCAGTACTTC
CASSKGGIYEQYF
>TRBV19|NA|TRBJ1-6|TRBD1|14
TGTGCCAGTAGCCCCGGGACAGGAAATTCACCCCTCCACTTT
CASSPGTGNSPLHF
>TRBV18|NA|TRBJ2-7|TRBD2|17
TGTGCCAGCTCACCCCCGCCCCTAGCGGGGGGGCGAAACGAGCAGTACTTC
CASSPPPLAGGRNEQYF
>TRBV28|once|TRBJ1-4|NA|14
TGTGCCATCGCAGGGGACGCTACTAATGAAAAACTGTTTTTT
CAIAGDATNEKLFF
>TRBV24-1|NA|TRBJ2-7|NA|17
TGTGCCACCAGTGGACAGTCCGCCTTTACGAGCCCCTACGAGCAGTACTTC
CATSGQSAFTSPYEQYF
>TRBV19|NA|TRBJ2-1|TRBD2|13
TGTGCCAGTAAGGGACTAGCGGGAGGTGAGCAGTTCTTC
CASKGLAGGEQFF
>TRBV19|NA|TRBJ1-1|NA|13
TGTGCCAGTAAAGGCGTGGGGGAGGCTGAAGCTTTCTTT
CASKGVGEAEAFF
>TRBV29-1|NA|TRBJ1-1|NA|12
TGCAGCGGGGAGGGGGGTAGTACTGAAGCTTTCTTT
CSGEGGSTEAFF
>TRBV11-3|NA|TRBJ2-1|NA|13
TGTGCCAGCAGCTTAGATTTGGCTAATGAGCAGTTCTTC
CASSLDLANEQFF
>TRBV24-1|NA|TRBJ1-2|TRBD1|17
TGTGCCACCAGTGATCCGGGAAAGCCCAGGGGGCGCGATGGCTACACCTTC
CATSDPGKPRGRDGYTF
>TRBV7-2|NA|TRBJ2-1|NA|16
TGTGCCAGCAGCTTAGTAGCCCTCGGGTCCTACAATGAGCAGTTCTTC
CASSLVALGSYNEQFF
>TRBV28|NA|TRBJ1-5|NA|15
TGTGCCAGCAACCCTCAGGGTAGTAGCAATCAGCCCCAGCATTTT
CASNPQGSSNQPQHF
>TRBV6-4|NA|TRBJ2-1|NA|13
TGTGCCAGCAGCTCAGATCAGGGCAGTGAGCAGTTCTTC
CASSSDQGSEQFF
>TRBV5-1|NA|TRBJ2-2|NA|17
TGCGCCAGCAGCTTGCCCCGAAGCACGCGGGACACCGGGGAGCTGTTTTTT
CASSLPRSTRDTGELFF
>TRBV5-1|NA|TRBJ1-4|TRBD1|14
TGCGCCAGCAGCTTAGGGGGCAGGAGTGAAAAACTGTTTTTT
CASSLGGRSEKLFF
>TRBV15|NA|TRBJ1-5|NA|15
TGTGCCACCAGCGAACAGGGATTTCGCAATCAGCCCCAGCATTTT
CATSEQGFRNQPQHF
>TRBV2|NA|TRBJ1-1|NA|15
TGTGCCAGCAGTGTAGACAACAGGATGAACACTGAAGCTTTCTTT
CASSVDNRMNTEAFF
>TRBV6-4|NA|TRBJ2-5|TRBD2|17
TGTGCCAGCTGTTGGACTAGCGGGAGGCTCCTCCAAGAGACCCAGTACTTC
CASCWTSGRLLQETQYF
>TRBV6-4|NA|TRBJ2-4|NA|10
TGTGCCAGCAAGTGGGAGGAACAGTACTTC
CASKWEEQYF
>TRBV4-1|NA|TRBJ1-1|TRBD1|15
TGCGCCAGCAGCCTAGAACAGGGGGCGAACACTGAAGCTTTCTTT
CASSLEQGANTEAFF
>TRBV6-5|NA|TRBJ2-1|NA|13
TGTGCCAGCAGTCCCGGGGTTTACAATGAGCAGTTCTTC
CASSPGVYNEQFF
>TRBV7-8|NA|TRBJ2-7|TRBD1|12
TGTGCCACCTCGACAGGGTCCTACGAGCAGTACTTC
CATSTGSYEQYF
>TRBV23-1|NA|TRBJ1-2|TRBD1|18
TGCGCCAGCAGTCAAAACTGTATGCAACCGGGACAGAACTATGGCTACACCTTC
CASSQNCMQPGQNYGYTF
>TRBV11-2|NA|TRBJ1-1|TRBD1|14
TGTGCCAGCAGCTCTACAGACAGGGCCCCTGAAGCTTTCTTT
CASSSTDRAPEAFF
>TRBV2|NA|TRBJ1-2|NA|12
TGTGCCAGCAGTTCGGGGAACTATGGCTACACCTTC
CASSSGNYGYTF
>TRBV3-1/TRBV3-2|once|TRBJ1-2|NA|13
TGTGCCAGCAGCCAAGGTTGGGGAGATGGCTACACCTTC
CASSQGWGDGYTF